This is a list of T cell receptor beta chains from one sample in a study of T cell repertoires in cytomegalovirus infection. MiXCR, applied by TCRdb to the reads, yields one record per CDR3 protein. The top ten clones hold roughly 10% of a sample with almost 500,000 distinct CDR3 sequences, 11% of them seen once. The specimen was PBMCs. The origin of the receptors is a human donor in good health (CMV status not recorded). Some clones in this sample may be carry-over from other donors' samples. CDR3s include the opening cysteine and the closing phenylalanine or tryptophan. A D gene is named only where the DNA matches it firmly. The size field is filled for only some rows; it gives once, few, many or a size class.

CDR3 length	clone size	V gene	D gene	J gene	CDR3 DNA	CDR3 protein
13	many	TRBV29-1	TRBD1	TRBJ1-1	TGCAGCGCCGGACAGGAGATGAACACTGAAGCTTTCTTT	CSAGQEMNTEAFF
19	-	TRBV20-1	TRBD1	TRBJ1-1	TGCAGTGCCCAAAAAACCACGGGACAGGGGCTAGGACTGAACACTGAAGCTTTCTTT	CSAQKTTGQGLGLNTEAFF
14	many	TRBV28	-	TRBJ2-2	TGTGCCAGCAGTTTTGAGGGAAACACCGGGGAGCTGTTTTTT	CASSFEGNTGELFF
17	many	TRBV2	-	TRBJ2-7	TGTGCCAGCAGGGAGGGTTTGGGGGGCGGGAAGTCTTACGAGCAGTACTTC	CASREGLGGGKSYEQYF
15	many	TRBV12-3/TRBV12-4	TRBD1	TRBJ1-6	TGTGCCAGCACCTCCTCGGGACAGGGTAATTCACCCCTCCACTTT	CASTSSGQGNSPLHF
13	-	TRBV9	-	TRBJ2-2	TGTGCCAGCAGAGGGAAGGACACCGGGGAGCTGTTTTTT	CASRGKDTGELFF
15	many	TRBV7-7	-	TRBJ2-3	TGTGCTAGCAGCTTAGAGGCCTCTCTCACAGATACGCAGTATTTT	CASSLEASLTDTQYF
15	-	TRBV5-1	-	TRBJ1-5	TGCGCCAGCAGGCTTGAGGGAGAGAGCAATCAGCCCCAGCATTTT	CASRLEGESNQPQHF
15	many	TRBV7-9	-	TRBJ2-3	TGTGCCAGCAGCTTAGCGGGGGCCCACACAGATACGCAGTATTTT	CASSLAGAHTDTQYF
16	-	TRBV10-3	-	TRBJ2-7	TGTGCCATCAGTGGGGTTACAGATTTGGCGACCTACGAGCAGTACTTC	CAISGVTDLATYEQYF
16	many	TRBV14	TRBD2	TRBJ2-3	TGTGCCAGCAGCCCGACGTGGGGGGGAGGCACAGATACGCAGTATTTT	CASSPTWGGGTDTQYF
14	many	TRBV5-6	TRBD1	TRBJ1-2	TGTGCCAGCAGCCCGGACAGGCTCCTCTATGGCTACACCTTC	CASSPDRLLYGYTF
15	few	TRBV3-1	TRBD2	TRBJ2-7	TGTGCCAGCAGCCATCCTAGCGGGACGGGGCCGAAGCAGTACTTC	CASSHPSGTGPKQYF
15	many	TRBV6-1	-	TRBJ2-7	TGTGCCAGCAGTGGCCCCAGCGGAGCCGGCTACGAGCAGTACTTC	CASSGPSGAGYEQYF
15	many	TRBV27	-	TRBJ1-2	TGTGCCAGCAGTTTATCGCGGCAGGGCCCCTATGGCTACACCTTC	CASSLSRQGPYGYTF
14	many	TRBV25-1	TRBD1	TRBJ1-1	TGTGCCAGCAGTGGCTTGACAGGGGCTGGTGAAGCTTTCTTT	CASSGLTGAGEAFF
17	many	TRBV6-2/TRBV6-3	TRBD2	TRBJ2-1	TGTGCCAGCAGTTACTCCCCGGTGGGGGGGATCTACAATGAGCAGTTCTTC	CASSYSPVGGIYNEQFF
10	-	TRBV27	-	TRBJ1-1	TGTGCCAGCAGACGGAAGGTAACTTTCTTT	CASRRKVTFF
12	-	TRBV5-1	-	TRBJ2-1	TGCGCCAGCAGTCGTTCCGACAATGAGCAGTTCTTC	CASSRSDNEQFF
13	many	TRBV7-7	-	TRBJ1-4	TGTGCTAGCAGCCCAGGGGCGAATGAAAAACTGTTTTTT	CASSPGANEKLFF
14	-	TRBV29-1	-	TRBJ2-5	TGCAGCGTTGTTGGGTCCACGGCGCGGGAGACCCAGTACTTC	CSVVGSTARETQYF